Shown below are 30 T cell receptor beta chains from a single sample sequenced in a study of blood T cell repertoires in COVID-19 (dated by TCRdb to 2020 to 2021). Library prep was done by the immunoSEQ multiplex PCR assay. TCRdb limited this immuneACCESS table to in-frame rearrangements with V and J called. A share of clones is missing; checked studies link under half to unresolved V genes, and the rest is unexplained. The sample table lists hundreds of thousands of clones, around four fifths of them with a count of one. Of the sample, roughly 30% falls within the top ten clones. The sample was peripheral blood. These receptors were collected from a man aged 40-49 years with acute or convalescent COVID-19.

Worth noting for this clone: The same CDR3 can be traced to other DNA sequences in this sample. The chain links TRBV27 to TRBJ2-2, with D uncertain. The germline V and J ends were trimmed by 0 bases and 5 bases, with 7 bases remaining between them. This CDR3 has 14 residues. Per the germline V gene, CDR1 is MNHEY and CDR2 is SMNVEV (reference sequence). The CDR3 is CASSLSWATGELFF. CDR3 DNA sequence: TGTGCCAGCAGTTTATCGTGGGCTACCGGGGAGCTGTTTTTT.

This clone has a handful of counts. This chain links TRBV6-5 with TRBJ2-2; 7 positions match TRBD1. The V gene end was trimmed by 6 bases and the J gene end by 8 bases; junction bases not matched to a gene: 12. Germline CDR1 MNHEY, CDR2 SVGAGI. This CDR3 comprises 15 residues. The CDR3 here is CASRADRAVGGELFF. The CDR3 DNA reads TGTGCCAGCAGAGCAGACAGGGCGGTGGGAGGGGAGCTGTTTTTT.

The chain employs TRBV13 and TRBJ1-3; 7 bases line up with TRBD1. CDR1 and CDR2 (germline): PRHDT, FYEKMQ (reference sequence). The CDR3 loop spans 14 amino acids. Trimming at V came to 2 bases and at J to 4 bases, leaving 2 bases not matched to a gene. CDR3 sequence: CASSLRQGGNTIYF. The CDR3 DNA reads TGTGCCAGCAGCTTAAGACAGGGAGGAAACACCATATATTTT. Full variable domain (outside the CDR3, taken from reference TRBV13 and TRBJ1-3): AAGVIQSPRHLIKEKRETATLKCYPIPRHDTVYWYQQGPGQDPQFLISFYEKMQSDKGSIPDRFSAQQFSDYHSELNMSSLELGDSALYFCASSLRQGGNTIYFGEGSWLTVV.

This chain uses TRBV5-4 with TRBJ2-1; 14 nucleotides align to TRBD2. V lost 2 bases, J lost 9 bases, and 16 bases stayed unmatched. CDR3 size: 19 residues. Germline CDR1 is SGHNT and CDR2 is YYREEE (reference sequence). CDR3 in DNA: TGTGCCAGCAGCTTACCCGGGACTAGCGGGAGCGTGGATGGGGGTGAGCAGTTCTTC. The encoded protein is CASSLPGTSGSVDGGEQFF. Filled out from reference TRBV5-4 and TRBJ2-1, the complete variable domain reads ETGVTQSPTHLIKTRGQQVTLRCSSQSGHNTVSWYQQALGQGPQFIFQYYREEENGRGNFPPRFSGLQFPNYSSELNVNALELDDSALYLCASSLPGTSGSVDGGEQFFGPGTRLTVL.

The J gene is TRBJ2-2, the V gene TRBV2, with D unresolved. Trimming removed 6 bases at V and 4 bases at J, with 9 bases between. Germline V gives CDR1 SNHLY, CDR2 FYNNEI. This CDR3 is 13 amino acids long. The CDR3 nucleotides read TGTGCCAGCAGCGTCGGGTTCACCGGGGAGCTGTTTTTT. Encoded protein: CASSVGFTGELFF.

In DNA, the CDR3 is TGTGCCAGCAGCCCCACTAATTACGAGCAGTACTTC. Amino acids: CASSPTNYEQYF. This rearrangement joins TRBV6-5 to TRBJ2-7; D is undetermined. In germline, CDR1 is MNHEY, CDR2 SVGAGI. Trimming removed 6 bases from V and 4 bases from J, with 10 bases in between. The length of the CDR3 is 12 residues.

The gene calls are TRBV12-3 or TRBV12-4 and TRBJ1-4; D gene unclear. V shed 5 bases and J shed 7 bases, with 11 bases lying between them. This CDR3 comprises 13 residues. The CDR3 is CASSVTGIEKLFF. CDR3 sequence (DNA): TGTGCCAGCAGTGTTACGGGAATTGAAAAACTGTTTTTT.

The chain joins TRBV5-6 to TRBJ1-1, with TRBD1 as a possible D gene (6 bases). In germline, CDR1 is SGHDT, CDR2 YYEEEE. The CDR3 is 16 amino acids. Trimming pared 5 bases from V and 3 bases from J, leaving 20 bases between. Written as DNA, the CDR3 is TGTGCCAGCAGAGGGGACCTCGGGGGGCCGGACACTGAAGCTTTCTTT. Its protein product is CASRGDLGGPDTEAFF.

On this clone: This sample includes further DNA sequences coding for the same CDR3. This chain links TRBV6-5 with TRBJ1-1; 9 bases line up with TRBD1. Germline V gives CDR1 MNHEY, CDR2 SVGAGI. J lost 1 base, V lost 5 bases, and 2 bases had no gene match. The CDR3 contains 14 residues. The CDR3 sequence: CASSRTGANTEAFF. The DNA of the CDR3 is TGTGCCAGCAGTAGGACAGGGGCGAACACTGAAGCTTTCTTT.

V usage is TRBV7-9 and J usage is TRBJ2-4; TRBD2 matches at 9 bases. Trimming took 5 bases from V and 0 from J; bases not matched to a gene: 5. This CDR3 contains 16 residues. Germline loops: CDR1 SEHNR, CDR2 FQNEAQ (reference sequence). CDR3 in amino acids: CASSQLAGVAKNIQYF. The CDR3 DNA reads TGTGCCAGCAGCCAACTAGCGGGTGTAGCCAAAAACATTCAGTACTTC.

The count of this clone is one. V usage is TRBV6-5 and J usage is TRBJ2-5; 8 nucleotides align to TRBD2. With V trimmed by 0 bases and J by 1 base, 4 bases remained unmatched. The CDR3 has 16 residues. CDR1 and CDR2 from the germline V gene are MNHEY and SVGAGI. The CDR3 coding sequence is TGTGCCAGCAGTTACTCGATGCGGGGGGCCCAAGAGACCCAGTACTTC. It is translated as CASSYSMRGAQETQYF.

This chain connects TRBV19 to TRBJ2-5; 9 bases align to TRBD1. The CDR3 sequence is 15 residues long. J gave up 5 bases and V 3 bases, and 7 bases lay outside the gene matches. Germline CDR1 LNHDA, CDR2 SQIVND (reference sequence). The CDR3 nucleotides are TGTGCCAGTAGTATGGGACAGGGTCGGATTGAGACCCAGTACTTC. This gives the protein CASSMGQGRIETQYF.

The V call is TRBV25-1, the J call TRBJ2-2; tentatively, D is TRBD2 (6 bases). Germline V lookup: CDR1 MGHDK, CDR2 SYGVNS. The CDR3 length is 11 residues. Trimming removed 6 bases from V and 17 bases from J, with 16 bases in between. The CDR3 loop reads CASRAGGAAFF. Here the CDR3 DNA reads TGTGCCAGCAGGGCCGGGGGAGCGGCATTTTTT.

The chain uses TRBV19 and TRBJ2-1; tentative D call: TRBD2 (5 bases). CDR1 LNHDA and CDR2 SQIVND come from the germline V gene (reference sequence). CDR3 length equals 15 residues. Trimming took off 0 bases at V and 6 bases at J, with 12 bases between the two ends. This chain's CDR3 is CASSIDPTRVNEQFF. Here the CDR3 DNA reads TGTGCCAGTAGTATAGACCCCACTAGGGTCAATGAGCAGTTCTTC. Looking up the rest from reference TRBV19 and TRBJ2-1 gives the full variable domain: DGGITQSPKYLFRKEGQNVTLSCEQNLNHDAMYWYRQDPGQGLRLIYYSQIVNDFQKGDIAEGYSVSREKKESFPLTVTSAQKNPTAFYLCASSIDPTRVNEQFFGPGTRLTVL.

The chain uses TRBV14 and TRBJ2-5, with D unclear. Germline-derived CDR1 and CDR2 are SGHDN and FVKESK. The CDR3 is made up of 14 amino acids. V was cut by 4 bases and J by 7 bases, with 16 bases left in between. As DNA, the CDR3 is TGTGCCAGCAGCCCCCAATGGAGCCTCGGGACCCAGTACTTC. Residues: CASSPQWSLGTQYF.

The chain links TRBV5-1 to TRBJ2-3; TRBD2 matches at 11 bases. In germline, CDR1 is SGHRS, CDR2 YFSETQ. The J segment lost 1 base and the V segment lost 4 bases, leaving 2 bases of the junction unmatched. This CDR3 contains 15 residues. The CDR3 loop is CASSLAGGGTDTQYF. In nucleotides, the CDR3 is TGCGCCAGCAGCCTAGCGGGAGGAGGCACAGATACGCAGTATTTT.

The V and J genes are TRBV5-1 and TRBJ2-7, with D unclear. Trimming shortened V by 2 bases and J by 6 bases, and 6 bases separated the two germline ends. The length of the CDR3 is 11 residues. In germline, CDR1 is SGHRS, CDR2 YFSETQ. The CDR3 protein is CASSFSGEQYF. DNA of the CDR3: TGCGCCAGCAGCTTTTCCGGCGAGCAGTACTTC. Filled out from reference TRBV5-1 and TRBJ2-7, the complete variable domain reads KAGVTQTPRYLIKTRGQQVTLSCSPISGHRSVSWYQQTPGQGLQFLFEYFSETQRNKGNFPGRFSGRQFSNSRSEMNVSTLELGDSALYLCASSFSGEQYFGPGTRLTVT.

This clone was recorded once. This rearrangement joins TRBV4-1 to TRBJ2-7; 8 positions agree with TRBD2. This CDR3 comprises 15 residues. The ends lost 4 bases at V and 0 bases at J; junction bases unmatched: 5. CDR1 is MGHRA, CDR2 YSYEKL, per germline. In DNA, the CDR3 is TGCGCCAGCAGCCCAGTAGCGGGACCCTCCTACGAGCAGTACTTC. Translated, it gives CASSPVAGPSYEQYF.

The rearrangement links TRBV7-3 to TRBJ2-3; the D is unclear. With 5 bases removed from V and 5 bases from J, the gap between germline ends came to 11 bases. This CDR3 comprises 13 residues. Germline V gene data show CDR1 as SGHTA and CDR2 as FQGTGA. CDR3 loop: CASSPAGGDTQYF. The CDR3 nucleotides are TGTGCCAGCAGCCCCGCCGGCGGAGATACGCAGTATTTT.

The V call is TRBV9, the J call TRBJ1-4; 9 nucleotides line up with TRBD1. In germline, CDR1 is SGDLS, CDR2 YYNGEE. J was trimmed by 5 bases and V by 5 bases; bases with no gene match: 4. The length of the CDR3 is 14 residues. The CDR3 sequence is CASSFTGGNEKLFF. The CDR3 DNA sequence: TGTGCCAGCAGTTTTACAGGGGGCAATGAAAAACTGTTTTTT. Complete variable domain (other parts from reference TRBV9 and TRBJ1-4): DSGVTQTPKHLITATGQRVTLRCSPRSGDLSVYWYQQSLDQGLQFLIQYYNGEERAKGNILERFSAQQFPDLHSELNLSSLELGDSALYFCASSFTGGNEKLFFGSGTQLSVL.

J is TRBJ2-1 and V is TRBV7-9, with D perhaps TRBD2 (6 bases). The CDR3 length is 13 residues. Germline V CDR1 and CDR2: SEHNR, FQNEAQ (reference sequence). Trimming stripped 1 base from V and 6 bases from J, with 7 bases between. CDR3 region: CASSLGGVNEQFF. The DNA of the CDR3 is TGTGCCAGCAGCTTAGGGGGGGTCAATGAGCAGTTCTTC.

V is TRBV10-3 and J is TRBJ1-2, with 8 positions matching TRBD1. After removal of 6 bases from V and 6 bases from J, the junction contained 9 bases not matched to a gene. The V gene's germline CDR1 is ENHRY and CDR2 SYGVKD. The CDR3 has 14 residues. DNA of the CDR3: TGTGCCATCAGCCCAGGGGGACAGGTTCATGGCTACACCTTC. It translates to CAISPGGQVHGYTF.

This chain connects TRBV7-2 to TRBJ1-2, with D perhaps matching TRBD1 (5 bases). Germline V gives CDR1 SGHTA, CDR2 FQGNSA. V lost 5 bases to trimming and J lost 3 bases, with 10 bases between them. This CDR3 region has 13 residues. CDR3 in amino acids: CASSPGTDYGYTF. The CDR3 coding sequence is TGTGCCAGCAGCCCCGGGACTGACTATGGCTACACCTTC.

This clone occurred a few times. The chain joins TRBV29-1 to TRBJ2-2; possible D gene TRBD1, 5 bases. The germline CDR1 and CDR2 sequences are SQVTM and ANQGSEA. Trimming shortened V by 1 base and J by 7 bases, and 7 bases separated the two germline ends. The CDR3 contains 12 residues. The CDR3 is CSVEGGIGELFF. The CDR3 nucleotides read TGCAGCGTTGAAGGGGGCATCGGGGAGCTGTTTTTT.

The V and J genes are TRBV19 and TRBJ1-1; tentatively, D is TRBD1 (6 bases). Germline values: CDR1 LNHDA, CDR2 SQIVND (reference sequence). Trimming took 3 bases from V and 0 from J, leaving 11 bases between them. This CDR3 comprises 15 residues. In DNA form, the CDR3 reads TGTGCCAGTAGTATGGGACACGGGTTGAACACTGAAGCTTTCTTT. This codes for CASSMGHGLNTEAFF.

The chain carries TRBV6-5 and TRBJ2-5; D remains unclear. V shed 7 bases and J shed 5 bases, with 8 bases lying between them. Looked up from germline, CDR1 is MNHEY and CDR2 is SVGAGI. The CDR3 sequence is 11 residues long. The CDR3 nucleotides read TGTGCCAGCACCGTGGGCGAGACCCAGTACTTC. It codes for CASTVGETQYF.

V gene TRBV10-3 combines with J gene TRBJ2-7; weak D call: TRBD1 (5 bases). Germline lookup yields CDR1 ENHRY and CDR2 SYGVKD. The CDR3 sequence is 11 residues long. The V end was cut by 3 bases, the J end by 7 bases, with 7 bases between. CDR3 nucleotide sequence: TGTGCCATCAGTGAAGGGGAAGAGCAGTACTTC. Encoded protein: CAISEGEEQYF.

The chain uses TRBV6-5 and TRBJ2-7; TRBD2 is a possible D gene (5 bases). The germline V gene encodes CDR1 MNHEY and CDR2 SVGAGI. Trimming pared 2 bases from V and 6 bases from J, leaving 17 bases between. This CDR3 is 15 amino acids long. This chain's CDR3 is CASSYGSRPLSEQYF. CDR3 in DNA: TGTGCCAGCAGTTACGGGAGCAGGCCGTTATCCGAGCAGTACTTC.

This clone showed up just a few times. J is TRBJ2-7 and V is TRBV30; 9 bases are shared with TRBD1. Germline V CDR1 and CDR2: GTSNPN, SVGIG (reference sequence). CDR3 length: 15 amino acids. The junction had 7 bases not matched to a gene; V was cut back by 3 bases and J by 1 base. CDR3 protein: CAWSTGTGRSYEQYF. The CDR3 DNA reads as TGTGCCTGGAGCACCGGGACAGGGCGATCCTACGAGCAGTACTTC.

This clone was detected only once. Its ends do not fully match the called genes, so a read error is possible. The chain uses TRBV7-7 and TRBJ2-5; 11 bases agree with TRBD2. CDR3 size: 15 residues. The germline CDR1 and CDR2 sequences are SSHAT and FNYEAQ (reference sequence). The CDR3 sequence is CASSPEGLAGGRLDF. The CDR3 DNA reads as TGTGCCAGCAGCCCCGAGGGTTTAGCGGGAGGGCGTTTGGACTTC.